This T cell receptor (beta chain) was captured in a study of molecular identifiers for immune sequencing clone quantification. This clonotype was detected many times. Antigen unknown. Study-wide results and caveats: Clonotypes surpassing 20 RNA copies contained over 98% of effector molecules, versus under 1% in naive cells.

Libraries of naive CD8 cells were prepared from 20,000 to 1,000,000 sorted cells using 10%, 30% or 50% RNA. The V end was cut by 0 bases, the J end by 5 bases, with 7 bases between. Germline CDR1 is DFQATT and CDR2 is SNEGSKA (reference sequence). The CDR3 consists of 13 residues. Previously described methods and listed TCR primers were employed for the bulk TCR libraries. TCRdb called the PCR reads again in MiXCR, with one record for every CDR3 protein. Of about 640,000 distinct CDR3 sequences listed, 15% to 20% are singletons. Sequencing was carried out using naive CD8+ T cells from blood, with Jurkat cell RNA spiked in. Subset specified: FACS-sorted CD8+CD4-CCR7+CD45RA+ naive T cells. This sequence originates from a human donor in good health. Some libraries in this study had Jurkat cell RNA spiked in. The J gene is TRBJ2-2, the V gene TRBV20-1; the D is unclear. Here the CDR3 reads CSARDPDTGELFF. The CDR3 DNA is TGCAGTGCTAGAGATCCCGATACCGGGGAGCTGTTTTTT.